These T cell receptor beta chains were read from a single sample in a study of blood T cell repertoires in COVID-19. Produced via immunoSEQ multiplex PCR; TCRdb's table is partial and in-frame only. The data contain some 150,000 clones, roughly 81% of them singletons. What was sequenced was peripheral blood. The source of these receptors is a human donor with acute or convalescent COVID-19. The donor label of this sample is uncertain. Both conserved end residues are part of each CDR3. A D gene is named only where the DNA matches it firmly. Only some rows state a clone size, as once, few, many or a class for expanded clones.

d_call clone_size j_call v_call cdr3_nt cdr3_aa
- - TRBJ1-1 TRBV19 TGTGCCAGTAGCTGGAGGACAGACCACACTGAAGCTTTCTTT CASSWRTDHTEAFF
TRBD1 - TRBJ2-1 TRBV7-2 TGTGCCAGCAGCTTAGGACAGGGGGGATCCTACAATGAGCAGTTCTTC CASSLGQGGSYNEQFF
- few TRBJ2-2 TRBV4-1 TGCGCCAGCAGCCAAGGGGGGGTGAGGCAAGGCGGCGGGGAGCTGTTTTTT CASSQGGVRQGGGELFF
- once TRBJ1-1 TRBV20-1 TGCAGTGCTAGAGCCACAACTGAAGCTTTCTTT CSARATTEAFF
- - TRBJ1-1 TRBV4-1 TGCGCCAGCAGCCCTACGGACAGCCGGACTGAAGCTTTCTTT CASSPTDSRTEAFF
- - TRBJ2-1 TRBV4-1 TGCGCCAGCAGCGATCAGAATGAGCAGTTCTTC CASSDQNEQFF
TRBD1 - TRBJ1-4 TRBV30 TGTGCCTGGAGTGCGGACAGGGGTTCGGAAAAACTGTTTTTT CAWSADRGSEKLFF
TRBD1 - TRBJ2-7 TRBV4-1 TGCGCCAGCAGCCCCGGACAGGGGGCGCGTTTCGAGCAGTACTTC CASSPGQGARFEQYF
TRBD1 - TRBJ1-3 TRBV3-1/TRBV3-2 TGTGCCAGCAGCCAAGGACAGGGGCCTGGAAACACCATATATTTT CASSQGQGPGNTIYF
TRBD2 - TRBJ2-1 TRBV27 TGTGCCAGCAGTTTAGTTAGTAGCGGGGGGCCTCACTACAATGAGCAGTTCTTC CASSLVSSGGPHYNEQFF
TRBD1 - TRBJ1-2 TRBV5-4 TGTGCCAGCAGCCCGACAGGGGTCGGCTACACCTTC CASSPTGVGYTF
- - TRBJ1-2 TRBV9 TGTGCCAGCAGCGTAGCTCTCCGCACTCGGGGATATGGCTACACCTTC CASSVALRTRGYGYTF
TRBD2 once TRBJ2-1 TRBV27 TGTGCCACCCAGGAGCTAGCGGGGTTCAATGAGCAGTTCTTC CATQELAGFNEQFF
- - TRBJ1-5 TRBV27 TGTGCCAGCAGTTTATGGGGGGATAGCAATCAGCCCCAGCATTTT CASSLWGDSNQPQHF
TRBD1 - TRBJ1-2 TRBV27 TGTGCCAGCAGTCGAGGGACAGGGAAGAACTATGGCTACACCTTC CASSRGTGKNYGYTF
TRBD1 - TRBJ1-1 TRBV6-6 TGTGCCAGCAGCCCTATCCCAGGGGGCAGGGGCACTGAAGCTTTCTTT CASSPIPGGRGTEAFF
- - TRBJ1-1 TRBV7-2 TGTGCCAGCAGCCCCCCCTGGGGTAGGGGGAACACTGAAGCTTTCTTT CASSPPWGRGNTEAFF
TRBD1 once TRBJ1-5 TRBV7-8 TGTGCCAGCAGCTTAAGACAGGGCGATCAGCCCCAGCATTTT CASSLRQGDQPQHF
TRBD1 - TRBJ2-6 TRBV19 TGTGCCAGTAGTACTATAGGGACAGACTCTGGGGCCAACGTCCTGACTTTC CASSTIGTDSGANVLTF
- - TRBJ1-5 TRBV19 TGTGCCAGTAGTCCACAGGGAAGGGGGTATCAGCCCCAGCATTTT CASSPQGRGYQPQHF